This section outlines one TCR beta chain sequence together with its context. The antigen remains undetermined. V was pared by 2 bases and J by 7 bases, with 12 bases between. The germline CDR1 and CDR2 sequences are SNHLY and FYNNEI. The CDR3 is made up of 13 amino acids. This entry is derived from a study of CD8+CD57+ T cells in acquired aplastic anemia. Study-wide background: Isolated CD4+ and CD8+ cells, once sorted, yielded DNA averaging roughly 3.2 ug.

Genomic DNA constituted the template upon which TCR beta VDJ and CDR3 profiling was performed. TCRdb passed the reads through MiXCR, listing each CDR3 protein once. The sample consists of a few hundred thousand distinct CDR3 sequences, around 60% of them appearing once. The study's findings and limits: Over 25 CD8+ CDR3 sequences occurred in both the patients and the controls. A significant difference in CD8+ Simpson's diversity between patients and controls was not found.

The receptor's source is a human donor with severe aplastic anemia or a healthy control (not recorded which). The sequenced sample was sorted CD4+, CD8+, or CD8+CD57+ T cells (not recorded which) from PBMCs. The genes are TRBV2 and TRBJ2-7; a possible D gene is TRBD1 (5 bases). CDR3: CASSETGMEEQYF. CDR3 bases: TGTGCCAGCAGTGAAACAGGAATGGAAGAGCAGTACTTC. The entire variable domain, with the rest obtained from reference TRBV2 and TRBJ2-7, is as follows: EPEVTQTPSHQVTQMGQEVILRCVPISNHLYFYWYRQILGQKVEFLVSFYNNEISEKSEIFDDQFSVERPDGSNFTLKIRSTKLEDSAMYFCASSETGMEEQYFGPGTRLTVT.